This T cell receptor (beta chain) derives from a study of CD8+CD57+ T cells in acquired aplastic anemia. TCR beta VDJ and CDR3 profiling used genomic DNA as template. TCRdb analysed the reads with MiXCR anew, one entry per CDR3 protein. The top ten hold over 0.95% of the sample, which has 150,000 to 200,000 distinct CDR3 sequences, approximately 40% seen once. This clonotype was seen repeatedly, ten times or more. At one end the junction does not follow the germline gene, possibly because of a read error. The CDR3 covers 13 residues. Sequencing was performed on sorted CD4+, CD8+, or CD8+CD57+ T cells (not recorded which) from PBMCs. The gene calls are TRBV12-3 or TRBV12-4 and TRBJ2-7; 9 nucleotides line up with TRBD1. This TCR was recovered from a human donor in good health. The CDR3 DNA reads TGTGCCAGCAGTTTACGAGGGGACAGGGTCCGAGACTTC. This sequence encodes CASSLRGDRVRDF.